This passage covers 31 T cell receptor beta chains from one sample sequenced in a study of tumor-infiltrating lymphocytes in primary liver carcinoma. A primer in the constant region served to generate TCR beta cDNA from about 480 ng of total RNA. TCR beta libraries came from three nested multiplex PCR rounds using slightly modified ARM-PCR. Primers for the first two PCR rounds were TRBV1-TRBV30 forward primers and a C-beta reverse primer (around 10 cycles per round). TCRdb reanalysed the multiplex PCR reads using MiXCR and keeps one entry per CDR3 protein. Of 180,000 or so distinct CDR3 sequences listed, 50% to 75% are singletons. Unsorted whole blood supplied the blood RNA, and germline DNA was isolated too. Sequenced sample: peripheral blood. These receptors originate from a man aged 35 to 55 with primary liver carcinoma and hepatitis B virus infection.

Turning to this clonotype: A read error may account for a junction end that differs from germline. This chain links TRBV11-2 with TRBJ2-7; 9 nucleotides align to TRBD1. This CDR3 contains 15 residues. Germline CDR1 SGHAT, CDR2 FQNNGV. The CDR3 loop is CASSIQGTGLREQYF. The CDR3 bases are TGTGCCAGCAGCATACAAGGGACAGGGCTGCGGGAGCAATACTTT.

Comment on this clonotype: A read error may be the cause here, since a much bigger clone is one base away. This rearrangement joins TRBV11-2 to TRBJ2-5; either TRBD1 or TRBD2 may fit D (5 bases each). CDR1 SGHAT and CDR2 FQNNGV come from the germline V gene. The CDR3 contains 13 residues. Trimming took 3 bases from V and 8 from J, leaving 13 bases between them. The CDR3 region is CASSLGRKRTQYF. The CDR3 DNA is TGTGCCAGCAGCTTGGGACGGAAGAGAACCCAGTACTTC.

CDR3 DNA sequence: TGTGCCACCCGACAGGGGAGTGAGCAGTACTTC. Translating it yields CATRQGSEQYF. The chain carries TRBV6-5 and TRBJ2-7, with TRBD1 identical over 8 bases. Germline assignment: CDR1 MNHEY and CDR2 SVGAGI. The CDR3 extends over 11 amino acids. With 10 bases clipped from V and 7 bases from J, the junction kept 6 bases outside the gene matches.

Comments on this clonotype: An end of the junction does not agree with germline; a read error may underlie this. The chain carries TRBV6-5 and TRBJ2-1; 10 positions match TRBD2. CDR1 is MNHEY and CDR2 is SVGAGI in the germline V gene. The CDR3 runs to 15 residues. The CDR3 loop reads CASSTGLANYNEQSF. CDR3 DNA sequence: TGTGCCAGCAGTACGGGACTAGCGAATTACAATGAGCAGTCCTTC.

Regarding this clonotype: An end of the junction differs from the germline gene, which may be a read error. The chain employs TRBV4-1 and TRBJ2-1; the match to TRBD2 covers 10 bases. CDR1 is MGHRA, CDR2 YSYEKL, per germline. The CDR3 spans 16 residues. The chain's CDR3 is CANSLPPSGSYNEQFF. The CDR3 coding sequence is TGCGCCAACAGCCTTCCTCCTAGCGGGAGCTACAATGAGCAGTTCTTC.

This clonotype occurred many times. The chain carries TRBV11-2 and TRBJ1-2; 9 positions agree with TRBD1. The CDR3 is 13 amino acids. J gave up 7 bases and V 3 bases, and 3 bases lay outside the gene matches. The germline gives CDR1 SGHAT, CDR2 FQNNGV. CDR3 DNA: TGTGCCAGCAGCTTGCGGACAGGGGTTGGCTACACCTTC. Its translation: CASSLRTGVGYTF.

As concerns this clonotype: The conserved closing phenylalanine or tryptophan is absent in this CDR3, likely reflecting a read error. The gene calls are TRBV11-2 and TRBJ1-5, with D perhaps matching TRBD1 (6 bases). Germline CDR1 SGHAT, CDR2 FQNNGV. This CDR3 spans 15 amino acids. In DNA, the CDR3 is TGTGCCAGCAGCTTAGGGGGGGGCAGCAATCATCCCCAGCATCTT. It translates to CASSLGGGSNHPQHL.

This clonotype was seen repeatedly, ten times or more. V gene TRBV6-1 combines with J gene TRBJ1-1, with D maybe TRBD1 (5 bases). CDR1 is MNHNS, CDR2 SASEGT, per germline. V shed 2 bases and J shed 5 bases, with 12 bases lying between them. The length of the CDR3 is 14 residues. In DNA, the CDR3 is TGTGCCAGCAGTGAATCCCAGGGATGGACTGAAGCTTTCTTT. Its translation: CASSESQGWTEAFF.

The chain uses TRBV10-3 and TRBJ2-7; 8 nucleotides match TRBD1. V lost 7 bases, J lost 5 bases, and 10 bases stayed unmatched. Germline CDR1 reads ENHRY; CDR2 reads SYGVKD. The CDR3 is made up of 14 amino acids. The CDR3 reads CAITNDRGRDEQYF. CDR3 DNA sequence: TGTGCCATCACCAATGACAGGGGCCGGGACGAGCAGTACTTC.

The J gene is TRBJ2-2, the V gene TRBV12-3 or TRBV12-4; either TRBD1 or TRBD2 may supply D (5 bases each). This CDR3 has 12 residues. Trimming pared 6 bases from V and 6 bases from J, leaving 8 bases between. As DNA, the CDR3 is TGTGCCAGCAGGTGGGGGTCCGGGGAGCTGTTTTTT. Its translation: CASRWGSGELFF.

This clonotype has a count of ten or more. CDR3 region: CASSLDLAEGTDTQYF. The CDR3, as DNA: TGTGCCAGCAGCTTAGATCTAGCTGAGGGGACAGATACGCAGTATTTT. This sequence joins TRBV11-2 and TRBJ2-3; D is tentatively TRBD1 or TRBD2 (5 bases each). Germline CDR1 is SGHAT and CDR2 is FQNNGV. V lost 0 bases and J 3 bases, leaving 13 bases between the germline ends. The CDR3 is 16 amino acids.

Turning to this clonotype: Being one base from a much bigger clone, this may be a read error. This chain links TRBV11-2 with TRBJ2-3; D is uncertain. V was trimmed by 7 bases and J by 0 bases, leaving 14 bases between them. Germline-derived CDR1 and CDR2 are SGHAT and FQNNGV. The CDR3 spans 15 residues. The CDR3 loop is CASTEPAASTDTQYF. The CDR3, as DNA: TGTGCCAGCACCGAACCGGCTGCTAGCACAGATACGCAGTATTTT.

This clonotype was detected a few times. The chain employs TRBV29-1 and TRBJ1-4; D is perhaps TRBD1 (6 bases). The CDR3 contains 14 residues. In germline, CDR1 is SQVTM, CDR2 ANQGSEA. Trimming pared 7 bases from V and 4 bases from J, leaving 16 bases between. This CDR3 is CSALVGALNEKLFF. In nucleotides, the CDR3 is TGCAGCGCACTCGTGGGGGCCCTTAATGAAAAACTGTTTTTT.

Remarks on this clonotype: The junction and the germline gene differ at one end; a read error may be behind it. The chain uses TRBV6-5 and TRBJ1-1, with 10 nucleotides matching TRBD1. The CDR3 is 14 residues long. Looked up from germline, CDR1 is MNHEY and CDR2 is SVGAGI. CDR3 region: CVSRQGALNTEAFF. The CDR3 DNA reads as TGTGTCAGCAGACAGGGGGCCTTGAACACTGAAGCTTTCTTT.

This clonotype was counted only a few times. V and J are TRBV6-5 and TRBJ2-7; D remains ambiguous. The V end lost 7 bases, the J end lost 2 bases, and 18 bases lay between the germline ends. The CDR3 covers 15 residues. Germline assignment: CDR1 MNHEY and CDR2 SVGAGI. CDR3 nucleotide sequence: TGTGCCAGCACCTACTCCCGGCCAGGCACCTACGAGCAGTACTTC. Its protein is CASTYSRPGTYEQYF.

A word on this clonotype: This may be a read error: a much more frequent sequence differs by one nucleotide. J is TRBJ2-3 and V is TRBV29-1, with 11 bases that match TRBD2. This CDR3 has 15 residues. Germline V gene sequence: CDR1 SQVTM, CDR2 ANQGSEA. This chain's CDR3 is CSVGRLAGSTDAQYF. In nucleotides, the CDR3 is TGCAGCGTCGGAAGACTAGCGGGGAGCACAGATGCGCAGTATTTT.

Concerning this clonotype itself: Its ends do not fully match the called genes, so a read error is possible. The chain uses TRBV11-2 and TRBJ2-7; D is uncertain. The V gene's germline CDR1 is SGHAT and CDR2 FQNNGV. There are 14 residues in the CDR3. This CDR3 reads CAGSIDAISYERYF. CDR3 nucleotide sequence: TGTGCCGGCAGCATAGATGCGATATCCTACGAGCGGTACTTC.

As regards this clonotype: A junction end diverges from the germline sequence, so it may reflect a read error. V gene TRBV29-1 combines with J gene TRBJ2-3; possibly TRBD1 or TRBD2 for D (5 bases each). The CDR3 covers 15 residues. CDR1 and CDR2 from the germline V gene are SQVTM and ANQGSEA. The CDR3 sequence: CSVEGVAELTYTQYF. DNA for the CDR3: TGCAGCGTTGAGGGGGTGGCAGAGCTCACATATACGCAGTATTTT.

CDR3 region: CARSPGEGADGYTF. In nucleotides, the CDR3 is TGTGCCAGAAGCCCAGGGGAAGGGGCAGATGGCTACACCTTC. V and J are TRBV12-3 or TRBV12-4 and TRBJ1-2; D possibly corresponds to TRBD1 (6 bases). The ends were cut back, 9 bases at V and 6 bases at J, with 20 bases in the middle. The CDR3 runs 14 residues.

This clonotype was found a few times. The chain recombines TRBV4-2 with TRBJ2-1; 8 bases line up with TRBD1. With 2 bases clipped from V and 8 bases from J, the junction kept 8 bases outside the gene matches. This CDR3 has 15 residues. Germline CDR1 and CDR2: LGHNA and YNFKEQ. Written as DNA, the CDR3 is TGTGCCAGCAGCCAACAATGGGGACAGGCTCATGAGCAGTTCTTC. It codes for CASSQQWGQAHEQFF.

The CDR3 DNA follows: TGTGCCAGCTTTCCTAGCAGAGGGACAGAGACCCAGTACTTC. Encoded protein: CASFPSRGTETQYF. The J gene is TRBJ2-5, the V gene TRBV12-3 or TRBV12-4; D assignment may be TRBD1 or TRBD2 (5 bases each). V shed 8 bases and J shed 4 bases, with 17 bases lying between them. This CDR3 is 14 amino acids long.

The genes are TRBV7-8 and TRBJ2-7, with D uncertain. Between the trimmed V and J ends, which lost 4 bases and 4 bases, there was a span of 14 bases. Per germline, CDR1 SGHVS and CDR2 FQNEAQ. The CDR3 has 14 residues. The CDR3 is CASSSEISSYEQYF. The CDR3, as DNA: TGTGCCAGCAGCTCAGAGATAAGTTCATACGAGCAGTACTTC.

The chain uses TRBV7-9 and TRBJ2-2; TRBD2 is a possible D gene (5 bases). Germline assignment: CDR1 SEHNR and CDR2 FQNEAQ (reference sequence). This CDR3 is 13 amino acids long. The V end was cut by 11 bases, the J end by 8 bases, with 18 bases between. Written as DNA, the CDR3 is TGTGCCGGAACTCCTGGGAGTGGTGGGGAGCTGTTTTTT. Its translation: CAGTPGSGGELFF. Based on the CDR3 plus reference TRBV7-9 and TRBJ2-2, the full variable domain is DTGVSQNPRHKITKRGQNVTFRCDPISEHNRLYWYRQTLGQGPEFLTYFQNEAQLEKSRLLSDRFSAERPKGSFSTLEIQRTEQGDSAMYLCAGTPGSGGELFFGEGSRLTVL.

This clonotype was counted many times. This chain links TRBV4-1 with TRBJ2-4; 8 nucleotides agree with TRBD1. V lost 4 bases and J lost 8; bases outside the gene matches: 4. Germline CDR1 reads MGHRA; CDR2 reads YSYEKL. The length of the CDR3 is 13 residues. CDR3 sequence reads: CASSLDRGDIQYF. The CDR3, as DNA: TGCGCCAGCAGCCTCGACAGGGGTGACATTCAGTACTTC.

The V and J genes are TRBV30 and TRBJ2-3, with 7 bases lining up with TRBD2. CDR1 and CDR2 (germline): GTSNPN, SVGIG (reference sequence). Trimming took 0 bases from V and 5 from J; bases not matched to a gene: 2. The CDR3 runs to 13 residues. CDR3 DNA sequence: TGTGCCTGGAGTGTGAGGGAGGGAGATACGCAGTATTTT. Amino acids: CAWSVREGDTQYF.

This clonotype was seen a few times. CDR3 residues: CAWSTGIDTQYF. CDR3 bases: TGTGCCTGGAGTACGGGAATAGATACGCAGTATTTT. V and J are TRBV30 and TRBJ2-3; D perhaps matches TRBD2 (5 bases). V was shortened by 2 bases and J by 5 bases, with 8 bases between the two germline ends. The CDR3 is 12 amino acids. The V gene's germline CDR1 is GTSNPN and CDR2 SVGIG (reference sequence).

There are many counts of this clonotype. The genes are TRBV29-1 and TRBJ2-3; 10 positions match TRBD2. The germline gives CDR1 SQVTM, CDR2 ANQGSEA. There are 16 residues in the CDR3. Losses at the gene ends were 3 bases for V and 5 bases for J; bases not matched to a gene: 11. CDR3 region: CSVDFLAGEGGDTQYF. The CDR3 DNA reads as TGCAGCGTTGACTTTCTAGCGGGAGAGGGAGGAGATACGCAGTATTTT.

A note on this clonotype: The junction and the germline gene differ at one end; a read error may be behind it. In nucleotides, the CDR3 is TGTGCCAGCAGTTACTTGGGTAGCAGAACTAGCAAAGATACGCAGTATTTT. This gives the protein CASSYLGSRTSKDTQYF. The J gene is TRBJ2-3, the V gene TRBV6-6; a possible D gene is TRBD2 (6 bases). The CDR3 spans 17 residues. The germline V gene has CDR1 MNHNY and CDR2 SVGAGI (reference sequence).

The V call is TRBV6-2 or TRBV6-3, the J call TRBJ2-1, with TRBD1 matching over 7 bases. The germline CDR1 and CDR2 sequences are MNHEY and SVGEGT. The CDR3 totals 15 residues. Trimming at V came to 6 bases and at J to 12 bases, leaving 17 bases not matched to a gene. CDR3 bases: TGTGCCAGCAGAGGACAGGTTGGGACCGGTTATGGGCAGTTCTTC. Amino acid sequence: CASRGQVGTGYGQFF.

About this clonotype itself: Likely a read error: the CDR3 ends without its conserved phenylalanine or tryptophan. The chain couples TRBV11-3 to TRBJ2-1; no definite D call. Trimming removed 4 bases from V and 5 bases from J, with 9 bases in between. CDR1 is SGHNT and CDR2 is YENEEA in the germline V gene. The CDR3 is 13 amino acids. The CDR3 DNA follows: TGTGCCAGCAGCTCAAGGGTAGACAATGAGCAGTTCTCC. Its translation: CASSSRVDNEQFS.

This clonotype was seen at least ten times. This chain links TRBV12-3 or TRBV12-4 with TRBJ1-6, with TRBD1 matching over 9 bases. The J segment lost 10 bases and the V segment lost 5 bases, leaving 6 bases of the junction unmatched. The CDR3 totals 14 residues. The CDR3 sequence: CASSPRTGDSPLHF. The CDR3 DNA reads TGTGCCAGCAGTCCAAGGACAGGGGACTCACCCCTCCACTTT.